This T cell receptor (beta chain) was documented in a study of OX40 agonist ivuxolimab in advanced cancers. About the research overall: Those enrolled were roughly 80% male, with a mean age of 60 years and ages from about 20 to 85. Eligibility admitted prior anti-PD-1, anti-PD-L1 or anti-CTLA-4 therapy; around 41% had some.

Repertoires were generated with immunoSEQ multiplex PCR, while TCRdb's copy carries only in-frame clones and drops some. The repertoire holds 70,000 to 75,000 clones, with around 81% as singletons. The sample was CD4+ or CD8+ T cells sorted from blood, taken in a trial of the OX40 agonist ivuxolimab. This sequence was found in an adult with an advanced solid tumor such as melanoma, head and neck, liver or kidney cancer.

This CDR3 is CASSPRGASSNSPLHF. CDR3 nucleotides: TGTGCCAGCAGCCCGCGGGGGGCCAGCTCAAATTCACCCCTCCACTTT. The chain links TRBV7-9 to TRBJ1-6; the D gene is possibly TRBD1 (6 bases). V was clipped by 5 bases and J by 7 bases, with 18 bases between them. This CDR3 has 16 amino acids. CDR1 is SEHNR, CDR2 FQNEAQ, per germline (reference sequence).